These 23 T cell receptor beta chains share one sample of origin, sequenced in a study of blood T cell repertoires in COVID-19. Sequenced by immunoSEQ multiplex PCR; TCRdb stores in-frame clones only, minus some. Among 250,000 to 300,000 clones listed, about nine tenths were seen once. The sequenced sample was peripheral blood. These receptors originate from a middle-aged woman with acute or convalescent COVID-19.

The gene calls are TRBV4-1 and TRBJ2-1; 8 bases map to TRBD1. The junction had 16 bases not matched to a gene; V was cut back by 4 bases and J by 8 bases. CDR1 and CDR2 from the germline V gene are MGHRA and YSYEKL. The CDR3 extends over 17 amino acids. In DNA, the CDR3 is TGCGCCAGCAGCCGAGGAGCTTACGGGACAGGCAACGATGAGCAGTTCTTC. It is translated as CASSRGAYGTGNDEQFF.

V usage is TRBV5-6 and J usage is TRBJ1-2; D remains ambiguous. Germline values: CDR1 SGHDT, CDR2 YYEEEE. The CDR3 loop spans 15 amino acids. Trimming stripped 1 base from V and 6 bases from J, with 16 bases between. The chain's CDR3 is CASSLSRMLGHGYTF. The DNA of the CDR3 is TGTGCCAGCAGCTTGAGCAGGATGTTGGGCCATGGCTACACCTTC.

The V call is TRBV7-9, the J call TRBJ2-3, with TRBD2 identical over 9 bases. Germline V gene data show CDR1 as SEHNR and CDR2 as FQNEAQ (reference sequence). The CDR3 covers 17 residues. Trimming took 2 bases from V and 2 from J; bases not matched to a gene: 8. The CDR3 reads CASSLISAGGYTDTQYF. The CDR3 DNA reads TGTGCCAGCAGCTTAATCTCAGCGGGGGGATACACAGATACGCAGTATTTT.

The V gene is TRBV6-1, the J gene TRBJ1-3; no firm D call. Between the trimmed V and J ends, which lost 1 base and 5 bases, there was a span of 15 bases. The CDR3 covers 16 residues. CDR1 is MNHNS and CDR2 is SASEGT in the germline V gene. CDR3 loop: CASSEVRELSRNTIYF. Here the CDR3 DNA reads TGTGCCAGCAGTGAAGTAAGGGAGTTAAGCAGAAACACCATATATTTT.

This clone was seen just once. The CDR3 nucleotides read TGTGCCAGCAGCCCCCGGACTAGCGGGGGGGCTGATACGCAGTATTTT. Encoded protein: CASSPRTSGGADTQYF. The chain is built from TRBV7-2 and TRBJ2-3; 15 positions match TRBD2. From germline, CDR1 is SGHTA and CDR2 FQGNSA. The junction had 6 bases not matched to a gene; V was cut back by 5 bases and J by 6 bases. The CDR3 sequence is 16 residues long. The entire variable domain, with the rest obtained from reference TRBV7-2 and TRBJ2-3, is as follows: GAGVSQSPSNKVTEKGKDVELRCDPISGHTALYWYRQSLGQGLEFLIYFQGNSAPDKSGLPSDRFSAERTGGSVSTLTIQRTQQEDSAVYLCASSPRTSGGADTQYFGPGTRLTVL.

CDR3 loop: CASSPGLASGTDTQYF. The DNA for the CDR3 is TGCGCCAGCAGCCCGGGACTAGCGTCCGGCACAGATACGCAGTATTTT. The chain is built from TRBV4-1 and TRBJ2-3; TRBD2 matches 10 bases. CDR1 is MGHRA, CDR2 YSYEKL, per germline. Trimming took 4 bases from V and 1 from J; bases not matched to a gene: 5. CDR3 length: 16 amino acids.

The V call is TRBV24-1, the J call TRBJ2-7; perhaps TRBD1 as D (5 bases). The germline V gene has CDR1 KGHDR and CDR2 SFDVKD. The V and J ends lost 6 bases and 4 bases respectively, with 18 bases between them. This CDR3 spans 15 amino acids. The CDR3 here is CATSRAPHNRYEQYV. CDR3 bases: TGTGCCACCAGTCGAGCTCCCCATAACAGGTACGAGCAGTACGTC.

The CDR3 DNA follows: TGTGCCAGCTCACCAAGGGCAGGGGGCTCTGGAAACACCATATATTTT. The encoded protein is CASSPRAGGSGNTIYF. The chain links TRBV18 to TRBJ1-3, with 7 nucleotides matching TRBD1. With 2 bases clipped from V and 0 bases from J, the junction kept 4 bases outside the gene matches. Germline V gene sequence: CDR1 KGHSH, CDR2 LQKENI. This CDR3 has 16 residues.

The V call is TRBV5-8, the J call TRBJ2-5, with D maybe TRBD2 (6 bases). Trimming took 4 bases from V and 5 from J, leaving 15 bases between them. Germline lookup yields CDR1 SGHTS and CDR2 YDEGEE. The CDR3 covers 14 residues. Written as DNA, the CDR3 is TGTGCCAGCAGCCCCGGGGGTCTAGCGGAGACCCAGTACTTC. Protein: CASSPGGLAETQYF.

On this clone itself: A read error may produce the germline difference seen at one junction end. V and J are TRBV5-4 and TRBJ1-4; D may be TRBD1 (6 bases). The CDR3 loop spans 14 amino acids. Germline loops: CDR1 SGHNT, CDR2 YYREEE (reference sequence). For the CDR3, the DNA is TGTGCCAGCAACTTGCGGGGGGCCAATGAAAAACTGTTTTTT. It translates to CASNLRGANEKLFF.

The CDR3: CASRGFGRNTEAFF. In DNA, the CDR3 is TGTGCCAGCAGGGGCTTCGGAAGGAACACTGAAGCTTTCTTT. This chain uses TRBV27 with TRBJ1-1; no definite D call. CDR3 length: 14 amino acids. Trimming cost V 6 bases and J 1 base, with 12 bases left between them. Germline V gene lookup returns CDR1 MNHEY and CDR2 SMNVEV (reference sequence).

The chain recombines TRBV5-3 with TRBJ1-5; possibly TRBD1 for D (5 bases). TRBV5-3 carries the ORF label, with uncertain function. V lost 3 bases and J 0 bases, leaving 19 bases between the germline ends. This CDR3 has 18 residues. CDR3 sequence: CARSSRKQEKYSNQPQHF. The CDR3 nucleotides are TGTGCCAGAAGCTCCCGAAAACAGGAGAAATATAGCAATCAGCCCCAGCATTTT.

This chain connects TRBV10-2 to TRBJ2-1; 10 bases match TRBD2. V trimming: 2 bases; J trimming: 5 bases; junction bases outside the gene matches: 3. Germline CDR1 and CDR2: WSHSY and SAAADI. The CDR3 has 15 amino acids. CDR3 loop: CASSEEAGGHNEQFF. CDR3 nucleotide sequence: TGCGCCAGCAGTGAGGAAGCGGGGGGGCACAATGAGCAGTTCTTC.

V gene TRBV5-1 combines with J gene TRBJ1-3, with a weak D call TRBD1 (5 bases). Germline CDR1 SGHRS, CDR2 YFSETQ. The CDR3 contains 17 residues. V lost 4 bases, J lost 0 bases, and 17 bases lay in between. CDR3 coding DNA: TGCGCCAGCAGCCGGGGGACTGTTTCATACTCTGGAAACACCATATATTTT. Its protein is CASSRGTVSYSGNTIYF.

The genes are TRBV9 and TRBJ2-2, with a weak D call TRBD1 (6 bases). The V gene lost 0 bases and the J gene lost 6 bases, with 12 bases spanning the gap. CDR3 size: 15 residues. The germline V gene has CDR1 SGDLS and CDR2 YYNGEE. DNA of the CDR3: TGTGCCAGCAGCGTAGAACAGGGATTGGCCGGGGAGCTGTTTTTT. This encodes CASSVEQGLAGELFF.

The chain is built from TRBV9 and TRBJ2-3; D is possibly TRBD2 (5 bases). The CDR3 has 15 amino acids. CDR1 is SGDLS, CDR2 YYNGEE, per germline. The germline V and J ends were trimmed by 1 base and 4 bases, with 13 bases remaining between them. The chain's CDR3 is CASSVIASSSDTQYF. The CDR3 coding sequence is TGTGCCAGCAGCGTAATTGCGTCTAGCTCAGATACGCAGTATTTT.

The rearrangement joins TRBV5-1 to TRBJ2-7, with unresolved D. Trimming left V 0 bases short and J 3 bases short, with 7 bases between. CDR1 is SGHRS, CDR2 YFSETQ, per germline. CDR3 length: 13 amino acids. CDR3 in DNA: TGCGCCAGCAGCTTGGTGCCAGACTACGAGCAGTACGTC. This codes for CASSLVPDYEQYV.

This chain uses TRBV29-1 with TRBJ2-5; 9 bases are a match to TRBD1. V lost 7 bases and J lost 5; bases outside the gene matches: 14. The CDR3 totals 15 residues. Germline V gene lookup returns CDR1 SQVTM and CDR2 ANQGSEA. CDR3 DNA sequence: TGCAGCGGCGCGGGGGCCTCGACAGGGGGGGAGACCCAGTACTTC. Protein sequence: CSGAGASTGGETQYF.

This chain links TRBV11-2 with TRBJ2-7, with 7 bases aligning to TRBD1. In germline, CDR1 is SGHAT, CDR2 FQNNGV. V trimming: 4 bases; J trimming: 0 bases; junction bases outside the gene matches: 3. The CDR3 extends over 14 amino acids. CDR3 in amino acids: CASSSQGLSYEQYV. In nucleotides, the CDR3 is TGTGCCAGCAGCTCACAGGGGCTCTCCTACGAGCAGTACGTC.

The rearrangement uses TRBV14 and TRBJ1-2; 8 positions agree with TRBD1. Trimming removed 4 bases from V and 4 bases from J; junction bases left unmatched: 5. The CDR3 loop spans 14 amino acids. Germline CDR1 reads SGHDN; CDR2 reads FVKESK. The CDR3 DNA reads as TGTGCCAGCAGCCGCGCAGGGGGCCGCTATGGCTACACCTTC. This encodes CASSRAGGRYGYTF.

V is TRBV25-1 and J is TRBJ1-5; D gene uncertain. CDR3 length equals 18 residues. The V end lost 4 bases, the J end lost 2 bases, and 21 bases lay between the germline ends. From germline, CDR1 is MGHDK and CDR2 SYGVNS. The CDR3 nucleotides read TGTGCCAGCAGTGGGGAGGGCCCGAATTTTCAGGGCAATCAGCCCCAGCATTTT. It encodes CASSGEGPNFQGNQPQHF.

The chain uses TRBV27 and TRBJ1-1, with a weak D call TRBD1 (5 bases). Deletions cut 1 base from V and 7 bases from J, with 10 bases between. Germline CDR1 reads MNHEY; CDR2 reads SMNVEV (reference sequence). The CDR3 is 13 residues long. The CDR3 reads CASSLYQGDEAFF. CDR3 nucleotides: TGTGCCAGCAGTTTATACCAGGGTGATGAAGCTTTCTTT.

CDR3 sequence (DNA): TGTGCCAGCAGCTCCCGGGACAGGGCATCCACAGATACGCAGTATTTT. It codes for CASSSRDRASTDTQYF. This chain uses TRBV13 with TRBJ2-3; 9 bases match TRBD1. Trimming removed 4 bases from V and 2 bases from J; junction bases left unmatched: 7. The germline CDR1 and CDR2 sequences are PRHDT and FYEKMQ (reference sequence). The CDR3 consists of 16 residues.